The 32 T cell receptor beta chains listed next were all sequenced from one sample in a study of T cell changes during pregnancy in multiple sclerosis. Produced via immunoSEQ multiplex PCR; TCRdb's table is partial and in-frame only. This sample has under 65,000 clones, with about nine tenths found just once. Sequencing was performed on peripheral blood, taken in the second trimester of pregnancy. The receptors come from a female donor with multiple sclerosis, enrolled in a pregnancy study.

This sequence joins TRBV28 and TRBJ2-4; no firm D call. Trimming removed 2 bases at V and 4 bases at J, with 9 bases between. CDR1 is MDHEN, CDR2 SYDVKM, per germline. This CDR3 spans 14 amino acids. Here the CDR3 reads CASSLARPKNIQYF. The CDR3 DNA reads TGTGCCAGCAGTTTAGCCAGGCCTAAAAACATTCAGTACTTC.

This clone has a single count. The chain recombines TRBV14 with TRBJ2-7, with a possible D match to TRBD1 (6 bases). The CDR3 totals 15 residues. Trimming shortened V by 1 base and J by 6 bases, and 16 bases separated the two germline ends. Germline V gene lookup returns CDR1 SGHDN and CDR2 FVKESK. This chain's CDR3 is CASSQALGAVGEQYF. The CDR3 bases are TGTGCCAGCAGCCAAGCTTTGGGGGCGGTCGGCGAGCAGTACTTC.

The chain couples TRBV19 to TRBJ2-4; 9 nucleotides match TRBD1. Germline values: CDR1 LNHDA, CDR2 SQIVND (reference sequence). The CDR3 has 16 residues. J gave up 6 bases and V 9 bases, and 15 bases lay outside the gene matches. The CDR3 is CASGNLGEQGANIQYF. CDR3 bases: TGTGCCAGCGGGAACCTAGGTGAACAGGGGGCAAACATTCAGTACTTC.

In DNA form, the CDR3 reads TGTGCCAGCAGCTTAGACCTCTGGCAAGTCTACGAGCAGTACTTC. This codes for CASSLDLWQVYEQYF. The rearrangement links TRBV11-2 to TRBJ2-7; D ambiguous. V lost 0 bases, J lost 3 bases, and 12 bases lay in between. The CDR3 has 15 residues. CDR1 SGHAT and CDR2 FQNNGV come from the germline V gene. Filled out from reference TRBV11-2 and TRBJ2-7, the complete variable domain reads EAGVAQSPRYKIIEKRQSVAFWCNPISGHATLYWYQQILGQGPKLLIQFQNNGVVDDSQLPKDRFSAERLKGVDSTLKIQPAKLEDSAVYLCASSLDLWQVYEQYFGPGTRLTVT.

J is TRBJ1-2 and V is TRBV16, with TRBD1 matching over 8 bases. There are 15 residues in the CDR3. Germline values: CDR1 KGHSY, CDR2 FQNENV. J lost 2 bases, V lost 0 bases, and 2 bases had no gene match. The CDR3 nucleotides read TGTGCCAGCAGCCAATCGACAGGGGCAAACTATGGCTACACCTTC. It codes for CASSQSTGANYGYTF.

V is TRBV5-4 and J is TRBJ1-2, with 7 bases matching TRBD1. There are 13 residues in the CDR3. Germline V lookup: CDR1 SGHNT, CDR2 YYREEE (reference sequence). Trimming removed 4 bases from V and 8 bases from J; junction bases left unmatched: 8. The CDR3 nucleotides are TGTGCCAGCAGCCCCGACAGGGATCGCGGCTACACCTTC. It codes for CASSPDRDRGYTF.

V gene TRBV19 combines with J gene TRBJ2-5; possible D gene TRBD1, 5 bases. The V gene's germline CDR1 is LNHDA and CDR2 SQIVND (reference sequence). This CDR3 region has 15 residues. Trimming removed 3 bases at V and 5 bases at J, with 16 bases between. CDR3: CASSMSWTLRETQYF. The CDR3 nucleotides read TGTGCCAGTAGTATGTCCTGGACACTGAGGGAGACCCAGTACTTC. The full variable domain, in which reference TRBV19 and TRBJ2-5 provide the parts outside the CDR3, is DGGITQSPKYLFRKEGQNVTLSCEQNLNHDAMYWYRQDPGQGLRLIYYSQIVNDFQKGDIAEGYSVSREKKESFPLTVTSAQKNPTAFYLCASSMSWTLRETQYFGPGTRLLVL.

The chain combines TRBV19 with TRBJ1-2; 11 bases fit TRBD1. This CDR3 region has 17 residues. Unmatched junction bases numbered 13, after V lost 7 bases and J lost 3 bases. CDR1 and CDR2 (germline): LNHDA, SQIVND (reference sequence). The CDR3 sequence is CASKRGPGQGADYGYTF. For the CDR3, the DNA is TGTGCCAGTAAGCGAGGCCCTGGACAGGGGGCAGACTATGGCTACACCTTC.

The chain carries TRBV5-5 and TRBJ2-7; 11 nucleotides agree with TRBD1. The CDR3 consists of 15 residues. Per germline, CDR1 SGHKS and CDR2 YYEKEE (reference sequence). V lost 4 bases and J lost 0; bases outside the gene matches: 3. The CDR3 region has the DNA TGTGCCAGCAGCCTGGGACAGGGGGTCTCCTACGAGCAGTACTTC. Translated, it gives CASSLGQGVSYEQYF. Full variable domain (outside the CDR3, taken from reference TRBV5-5 and TRBJ2-7): DAGVTQSPTHLIKTRGQQVTLRCSPISGHKSVSWYQQVLGQGPQFIFQYYEKEERGRGNFPDRFSARQFPNYSSELNVNALLLGDSALYLCASSLGQGVSYEQYFGPGTRLTVT.

V gene TRBV6-5 combines with J gene TRBJ1-1, with 8 bases aligning to TRBD1. Germline lookup yields CDR1 MNHEY and CDR2 SVGAGI. J lost 2 bases, V lost 6 bases, and 5 bases had no gene match. CDR3 size: 14 residues. The CDR3 loop reads CASRMGQVNTEAFF. For the CDR3, the DNA is TGTGCCAGCAGGATGGGACAGGTAAACACTGAAGCTTTCTTT.

The J gene is TRBJ2-5, the V gene TRBV27, with a weak D call TRBD2 (6 bases). The CDR3 sequence is 16 residues long. Germline V CDR1 and CDR2: MNHEY, SMNVEV (reference sequence). V lost 5 bases to trimming and J lost 2 bases, with 18 bases between them. CDR3 in DNA: TGTGCCAGCAGTCCCTTACGTGGGACTCAACAAGAGACCCAGTACTTC. Protein product: CASSPLRGTQQETQYF.

The chain employs TRBV27 and TRBJ1-2; the D is unclear. From germline, CDR1 is MNHEY and CDR2 SMNVEV (reference sequence). Trimming pared 0 bases from V and 8 bases from J, leaving 10 bases between. This CDR3 comprises 13 residues. The CDR3 coding sequence is TGTGCCAGCAGTTTATCCCACAGTCGCGGCTACACCTTC. Translating it yields CASSLSHSRGYTF.

The chain joins TRBV6-1 to TRBJ2-3; D gene ambiguous. Germline V gives CDR1 MNHNS, CDR2 SASEGT. This CDR3 is 14 amino acids long. V lost 2 bases and J 3 bases, leaving 9 bases between the germline ends. The CDR3 is CASSEKRLTDTQYF. In nucleotides, the CDR3 is TGTGCCAGCAGTGAAAAGCGCTTAACAGATACGCAGTATTTT.

The J gene is TRBJ1-2, the V gene TRBV6-1; 10 bases fit TRBD1. J was trimmed by 5 bases and V by 2 bases; bases with no gene match: 5. The CDR3 sequence is 15 residues long. In germline, CDR1 is MNHNS, CDR2 SASEGT. CDR3 in DNA: TGTGCCAGCAGTGAACGGCCGGGACAGGGGTATGGCTACACCTTC. Protein: CASSERPGQGYGYTF.

The chain couples TRBV14 to TRBJ2-7; TRBD1 matches 9 bases. The CDR3 is 16 residues long. J was trimmed by 0 bases and V by 1 base; bases with no gene match: 4. CDR1 is SGHDN, CDR2 FVKESK, per germline. CDR3 nucleotides: TGTGCCAGCAGCCAAGCCGGGACAGGGCCCTCCTACGAGCAGTACTTC. Translating it yields CASSQAGTGPSYEQYF. The whole variable domain, remainder taken from reference TRBV14 and TRBJ2-7, is EAGVTQFPSHSVIEKGQTVTLRCDPISGHDNLYWYRRVMGKEIKFLLHFVKESKQDESGMPNNRFLAERTGGTYSTLKVQPAELEDSGVYFCASSQAGTGPSYEQYFGPGTRLTVT.

The chain is built from TRBV27 and TRBJ1-1, with TRBD1 matching 7 bases. The CDR3 runs to 15 residues. J was trimmed by 5 bases and V by 1 base; bases with no gene match: 7. Germline V gene data show CDR1 as MNHEY and CDR2 as SMNVEV (reference sequence). CDR3 coding DNA: TGTGCCAGCAGTTTATACCTCGACAGGGTGACTGAAGCTTTCTTT. Amino acid sequence: CASSLYLDRVTEAFF.

V is TRBV10-3 and J is TRBJ1-2; D is unclear. This CDR3 spans 16 amino acids. Between the trimmed V and J ends, which lost 6 bases and 5 bases, there was a span of 22 bases. Germline-derived CDR1 and CDR2 are ENHRY and SYGVKD. CDR3 residues: CAISPYMRESGYGYTF. CDR3 sequence (DNA): TGTGCCATCAGCCCGTACATGCGAGAGAGCGGGTATGGCTACACCTTC.

The J gene is TRBJ2-7, the V gene TRBV9; D possibly corresponds to TRBD1 (6 bases). The germline V gene encodes CDR1 SGDLS and CDR2 YYNGEE. This CDR3 is 12 amino acids long. Trimming took off 0 bases at V and 6 bases at J, with 7 bases between the two ends. This chain's CDR3 is CASSVGGGEQYF. For the CDR3, the DNA is TGTGCCAGCAGCGTAGGAGGGGGCGAGCAGTACTTC.

The chain couples TRBV11-2 to TRBJ2-7; weak D call: TRBD2 (6 bases). Per the germline V gene, CDR1 is SGHAT and CDR2 is FQNNGV. The CDR3 loop spans 13 amino acids. Trimming took 5 bases from V and 8 from J, leaving 16 bases between them. CDR3 sequence reads: CASSTSPGLQQYF. CDR3 in DNA: TGTGCCAGCAGCACTAGCCCGGGACTGCAGCAGTACTTC.

The chain employs TRBV23-1 and TRBJ1-2, with D tentatively TRBD1 (5 bases). TRBV23-1 is identified as an open reading frame with a role that is uncertain. Trimming removed 6 bases at V and 1 base at J, with 18 bases between. There are 16 residues in the CDR3. The CDR3 nucleotides are TGCGCCAGCAGGCCGACTCCCAGGGATTTTAACTATGGCTACACCTTC. This gives the protein CASRPTPRDFNYGYTF.

In this sample, this clone turned up once. This chain uses TRBV20-1 with TRBJ2-1; D not certain. Germline V gene data show CDR1 as DFQATT and CDR2 as SNEGSKA (reference sequence). The CDR3 covers 11 residues. The V end lost 6 bases, the J end lost 10 bases, and 13 bases lay between the germline ends. The CDR3 region has the DNA TGCAGTGCGCGTGGTCGATCCGAGCAGTTCTTC. This codes for CSARGRSEQFF.

The rearrangement uses TRBV9 and TRBJ1-4; no firm D call. The CDR3 covers 15 residues. The germline V and J ends were trimmed by 4 bases and 0 bases, with 10 bases remaining between them. Germline loops: CDR1 SGDLS, CDR2 YYNGEE. The CDR3 region has the DNA TGTGCCAGCAGCCCGCGGACTGCAACTAATGAAAAACTGTTTTTT. Protein product: CASSPRTATNEKLFF.

The chain has TRBV28 and TRBJ1-2; D may be TRBD1 (6 bases). This CDR3 comprises 13 residues. Germline V CDR1 and CDR2: MDHEN, SYDVKM. The ends were cut back, 7 bases at V and 3 bases at J, with 12 bases in the middle. The CDR3 DNA reads TGTGCCAGCACCCCTCCAGGGGACTATGGCTACACCTTC. Translated, it gives CASTPPGDYGYTF.

This chain uses TRBV7-9 with TRBJ2-3; 7 bases are a match to TRBD2. The CDR3 runs 16 residues. CDR1 is SEHNR, CDR2 FQNEAQ, per germline (reference sequence). V gave up 1 base and J gave up 2 bases; unmatched junction bases: 6. CDR3 in DNA: TGTGCCAGCAGCTTAGGGAGCGGGAAGTACACAGATACGCAGTATTTT. It is translated as CASSLGSGKYTDTQYF.

The chain employs TRBV10-1 and TRBJ1-2; TRBD1 matches 9 bases. Germline CDR1 is WNHNN and CDR2 is SYGVQD (reference sequence). V lost 6 bases and J lost 5; bases outside the gene matches: 16. This CDR3 comprises 17 residues. As DNA, the CDR3 is TGCGCCAGCAGCGCCTCCCCCGGACAGGGGCCGCCGTATGGCTACACCTTC. As protein: CASSASPGQGPPYGYTF.

Only one count was recorded for this clone. The chain recombines TRBV7-9 with TRBJ2-1, with 7 bases fitting TRBD1. Trimming took 5 bases from V and 5 from J; bases not matched to a gene: 12. The CDR3 spans 16 residues. Germline-derived CDR1 and CDR2 are SEHNR and FQNEAQ (reference sequence). The CDR3: CASSPRQGRLDNEQFF. DNA of the CDR3: TGTGCCAGCAGCCCGCGACAGGGTCGGTTGGACAATGAGCAGTTCTTC.

The chain uses TRBV5-1 and TRBJ2-1, with D uncertain. V dropped 4 bases and J dropped 0 bases, with 11 bases sitting between them. Germline V CDR1 and CDR2: SGHRS, YFSETQ. The CDR3 has 15 amino acids. The CDR3 region has the DNA TGCGCCAGCAGCCCCTTTAGGAGCTCCTACAATGAGCAGTTCTTC. This gives the protein CASSPFRSSYNEQFF.

This clone was seen just once. This chain links TRBV5-4 with TRBJ2-3; 10 nucleotides line up with TRBD2. Germline CDR1 reads SGHNT; CDR2 reads YYREEE (reference sequence). The CDR3 has 16 amino acids. J lost 0 bases, V lost 4 bases, and 5 bases had no gene match. Here the CDR3 reads CASSLLTSGSTDTQYF. The CDR3 coding sequence is TGTGCCAGCAGCCTACTGACTAGCGGGAGCACAGATACGCAGTATTTT.

The chain carries TRBV4-1 and TRBJ2-1; 8 bases fit TRBD2. The CDR3 sequence is 17 residues long. J was trimmed by 7 bases and V by 1 base; bases with no gene match: 12. Per germline, CDR1 MGHRA and CDR2 YSYEKL. The CDR3 spells CASSQVQAGEWGNEQFF. The DNA for the CDR3 is TGCGCCAGCAGCCAAGTCCAAGCGGGAGAGTGGGGTAATGAGCAGTTCTTC.

This chain connects TRBV5-4 to TRBJ2-5; 9 nucleotides agree with TRBD2. This CDR3 is built from 16 residues. Looked up from germline, CDR1 is SGHNT and CDR2 is YYREEE (reference sequence). Losses at the gene ends were 1 base for V and 1 base for J; bases not matched to a gene: 5. The chain's CDR3 is CASSLLSGRFQETQYF. For the CDR3, the DNA is TGTGCCAGCAGCTTGTTAAGCGGGAGGTTCCAAGAGACCCAGTACTTC.

This sequence joins TRBV25-1 and TRBJ2-7; the match to TRBD2 covers 10 bases. The CDR3 length is 15 residues. Looked up from germline, CDR1 is MGHDK and CDR2 is SYGVNS. The V and J ends lost 4 bases and 1 base, in that order; junction bases with no gene match: 4. CDR3 sequence: CASSVTSGPSYEQYF. In nucleotides, the CDR3 is TGTGCCAGCAGTGTGACTAGCGGGCCTTCCTACGAGCAGTACTTC.

The gene calls are TRBV11-2 and TRBJ2-7; D gene uncertain. V lost 3 bases and J 0 bases, leaving 15 bases between the germline ends. This CDR3 has 16 amino acids. The germline CDR1 and CDR2 sequences are SGHAT and FQNNGV. The CDR3 coding sequence is TGTGCCAGCAGCTTGGCGGAAGCAGTTAGCTCCTACGAGCAGTACTTC. Encoded protein: CASSLAEAVSSYEQYF.